This TCR beta chain was identified during a study of OX40 agonist ivuxolimab in advanced cancers. Study-wide context: Partial responses were achieved by three patients, of whom one had hepatocellular carcinoma and two had cutaneous melanoma.

Here immunoSEQ multiplex PCR was the method, and the copy in TCRdb shows in-frame clones only, minus some. The profile shows more than 85,000 clones, 80% to 95% of them singletons. V shed 5 bases and J shed 0 bases, with 8 bases lying between them. In germline, CDR1 is MNHEY, CDR2 SVGAGI. This CDR3 comprises 14 residues. The rearrangement links TRBV6-5 to TRBJ2-4; D is unclear. This sequence was found in an adult with an advanced solid tumor such as melanoma, head and neck, liver or kidney cancer. Material: CD4+ or CD8+ T cells sorted from blood, obtained in a trial of the OX40 agonist ivuxolimab. The CDR3 nucleotides read TGTGCCAGCAGTCCGGAGCTAGCCAAAAACATTCAGTACTTC. This gives the protein CASSPELAKNIQYF.